This T cell receptor beta chain was captured in a study of T-cell memory formation after mild COVID-19. V was trimmed by 6 bases and J by 9 bases, leaving 9 bases between them. The CDR3 sequence is 12 residues long. Germline CDR1 and CDR2: SGHTA and FQGNSA. MiXCR, run by TCRdb on the 5' RACE reads, gives a single entry per CDR3 protein. The table records fewer than 550,000 distinct CDR3 sequences, approximately 20% of them present only once. This clonotype has ten or more counts. V and J are TRBV7-2 and TRBJ1-6; D gene uncertain. This TCR derives from an adult woman who had mild COVID-19 (a few samples of this study predate the infection). Cell type and time point are not known. The sample was PBMCs or a T cell subset sorted from them (not recorded which). CDR3 amino acids: CASRFTPSPLHF. The CDR3 DNA sequence: TGTGCCAGCAGATTCACGCCTTCACCCCTCCACTTT.